One and the same sample provided the 12 T cell receptor beta chains below, sequenced in a study of cytomegalovirus exposure and HLA in healthy donors. In the PCR, 60 Vbeta and 13 Jbeta primers were used. Assay: immunoSEQ multiplex PCR; the TCRdb copy retains only in-frame clones and omits some. The sample consists of around 100,000 clones, about 75% of them appearing once. Sequencing input: PBMCs. All receptors come from a man in his 60s in good health and CMV-seropositive.

V is TRBV30 and J is TRBJ1-4; 7 bases match TRBD1. The J segment lost 3 bases and the V segment lost 4 bases, leaving 2 bases of the junction unmatched. The germline CDR1 and CDR2 sequences are GTSNPN and SVGIG (reference sequence). CDR3 length: 13 residues. The CDR3 DNA reads as TGTGCCTGGACCGGGACAGCTAATGAAAAACTGTTTTTT. Translating it yields CAWTGTANEKLFF.

This clone was counted between two and nine times. This chain links TRBV6-5 with TRBJ2-3, with unresolved D. CDR1 and CDR2 from the germline V gene are MNHEY and SVGAGI. V shed 6 bases and J shed 6 bases, with 13 bases lying between them. CDR3 length equals 13 residues. DNA of the CDR3: TGTGCCAGCAGCCACTCGGGTTATGATACGCAGTATTTT. It specifies CASSHSGYDTQYF.

The V gene is TRBV27, the J gene TRBJ1-1; D is possibly TRBD1 (5 bases). This CDR3 is built from 16 residues. V was cut by 4 bases and J by 0 bases, with 15 bases left in between. CDR1 and CDR2 (germline): MNHEY, SMNVEV (reference sequence). The chain's CDR3 is CASSSRSGHMNTEAFF. CDR3 coding DNA: TGTGCCAGCAGTTCAAGGTCAGGGCACATGAACACTGAAGCTTTCTTT.

The CDR3 nucleotides read TGTGCCAGCAGCTTTTGGCAGGGAGGCGAAAAACTGTTTTTT. Its translation: CASSFWQGGEKLFF. The chain has TRBV5-4 and TRBJ1-4; D is possibly TRBD1 (5 bases). V was shortened by 2 bases and J by 8 bases, with 13 bases between the two germline ends. The CDR3 is made up of 14 amino acids. The germline V gene has CDR1 SGHNT and CDR2 YYREEE (reference sequence).

The V call is TRBV11-2, the J call TRBJ2-4; TRBD1 agrees at 7 bases. CDR3 length: 15 residues. From germline, CDR1 is SGHAT and CDR2 FQNNGV. After removal of 5 bases from V and 0 bases from J, the junction contained 4 bases not matched to a gene. The CDR3 protein is CASSPGQIAKNIQYF. CDR3 in DNA: TGTGCCAGCAGCCCGGGACAGATAGCCAAAAACATTCAGTACTTC.

The chain has TRBV11-2 and TRBJ2-2, with 7 bases lining up with TRBD2. The V segment lost 0 bases and the J segment 0 bases; nucleotides outside the gene matches: 4. Per the germline V gene, CDR1 is SGHAT and CDR2 is FQNNGV. The CDR3 has 17 amino acids. The CDR3 spells CASSLDSGGANTGELFF. CDR3 bases: TGTGCCAGCAGCTTAGATAGTGGGGGGGCGAACACCGGGGAGCTGTTTTTT.

The gene calls are TRBV5-6 and TRBJ1-2; the match to TRBD1 covers 7 bases. CDR1 is SGHDT, CDR2 YYEEEE, per germline. The V gene end was trimmed by 0 bases and the J gene end by 4 bases; junction bases not matched to a gene: 9. The CDR3 runs 16 residues. CDR3 sequence (DNA): TGTGCCAGCAGCTTGGGGGGGACAGATCTGATCTATGGCTACACCTTC. Translated: CASSLGGTDLIYGYTF.

CDR3 in DNA: TGTGCCAGCAGTTACTCAGTAGGGGGCAATCAGCCCCAGCATTTT. Protein product: CASSYSVGGNQPQHF. The chain uses TRBV6-5 and TRBJ1-5; D may be TRBD1 (5 bases). With 0 bases removed from V and 2 bases from J, the gap between germline ends came to 8 bases. The CDR3 extends over 15 amino acids. Germline V gene sequence: CDR1 MNHEY, CDR2 SVGAGI.

The rearrangement uses TRBV6-1 and TRBJ1-5; 8 bases match TRBD1. V shed 4 bases, J shed 6 bases, and the junction held 8 bases outside the gene matches. Germline loops: CDR1 MNHNS, CDR2 SASEGT. The CDR3 totals 15 residues. This CDR3 reads CASSATQGAGQPQHF. Here the CDR3 DNA reads TGTGCCAGCAGTGCAACCCAGGGGGCAGGTCAGCCCCAGCATTTT.

This chain connects TRBV6-6 to TRBJ2-5, with TRBD1 matching 7 bases. V lost 6 bases and J lost 1; bases outside the gene matches: 2. Per the germline V gene, CDR1 is MNHNY and CDR2 is SVGAGI (reference sequence). The CDR3 is 13 amino acids. CDR3 sequence (DNA): TGTGCCAGCAGCGGGGACAGCCAAGAGACCCAGTACTTC. Protein product: CASSGDSQETQYF.

The chain carries TRBV4-3 and TRBJ2-1, with a tentative D call TRBD1 (6 bases). V was clipped by 0 bases and J by 15 bases, with 21 bases between them. CDR3 length: 15 amino acids. The germline gives CDR1 LGHNA, CDR2 YSLEER. The CDR3 spells CASSQEASSGRGTFF. The CDR3 nucleotides are TGCGCCAGCAGCCAAGAAGCTAGCAGCGGCAGGGGAACGTTCTTC.

The sample holds a few counts of this clone. CDR3 region: CATQHDSNTGELFF. The CDR3 region has the DNA TGTGCCACCCAACACGATTCGAACACCGGGGAGCTGTTTTTT. This chain links TRBV10-3 with TRBJ2-2, with D unclear. V was cut by 10 bases and J by 0 bases, with 12 bases left in between. CDR1 ENHRY and CDR2 SYGVKD come from the germline V gene. This CDR3 has 14 residues.